This T cell receptor (beta chain) stems from a study of glioma-infiltrating T cells (dated by TCRdb to about 2016). Study-wide context: Glioma tissue, non-neoplastic brain tissue and matched peripheral blood mononuclear cells were used as sources from which TCR alpha- and beta-chain repertoires were sequenced. Each tissue-infiltrating repertoire was compared with the same patient's peripheral blood repertoire to measure divergence between tissue and blood T-cell populations. Three low-grade glioma patients, several primary glioblastoma patients, and three non-glioma patients who contributed non-neoplastic brain tissue made up the paired cohort.

A remark on this clonotype: Its antigen is unknown. Within one base of it there is no much larger clone, and no base qualities were kept.

General findings and caveats noted by the study authors: Group comparisons were based on small numbers of patients: three non-neoplastic, three low-grade glioma and about 8 glioblastoma patients. VJ-independent divergence between tissue and blood was found to be below expectation in non-neoplastic patients but above expectation in all gliomas, particularly low-grade gliomas. Very few CDR3 sequences were found to be shared between tissue and blood, and this scarcity was attributed to high CDR3 diversity and limited sampling.

TCR alpha and beta CDR3 regions were amplified with the iRepertoire nested amplicon-rescue multiplex PCR (arm-PCR) platform from RNA. For one-step reverse transcription and amplification, roughly 90-450 ng of tissue mRNA or PBMC total RNA was used as input. After bead purification, a secondary multiplex PCR added Illumina adapters, and libraries were gel-purified between 200 and 400 bp. Demultiplexing relied on internal 6-nucleotide barcodes carried by the libraries. Sequencing of the libraries was done on an Illumina MiSeq using 2x220 or 2x250 nucleotide paired-end reads. Processing in the source paper ran as follows. FLASH 1.2.11 was used to merge paired reads, and BWA-MEM then aligned the reads to the GRCh37 human genome before TRA and TRB reads were extracted. An IMGT-derived reference of cassette sequences and CDR3 motifs, with pseudogenes included, was used for V and J assignment. Reads were translated in three frames, and productive CDR3s were defined as those with a C...FGXG motif and no stop codons. Unique combinations of V-J cassette pair and CDR3 amino acid sequence were defined as clonotypes. Hamming distance filtering was applied to reads, with thresholds set by the sequence error rate of each sample in mapped regions. TCRdb trimmed public reads at Q25 via fastp, called clones via MiXCR and kept in-frame beta chains. Rows are unified per CDR3 protein, each entry keeping the most common DNA and genes. The V and J calls, along with clone size, are taken from TCRdb and not from the paper's own processing. Recorded for this sample are 150,000 or so distinct CDR3 sequences; about two fifths of them occurred a single time. Clones ranked in the top ten supply 20% to 25% of the sample.

Taken from the germline V gene, the CDR1 and CDR2 loops are SGDLS and YYNGEE. From the cysteine up to the phenylalanine, the CDR3 has a length of 13 residues. Only the CDR3 DNA is retained, 39 bases long and in frame from the first base. V is pared back by 5 bases and J by 6 bases, with 13 bases lying between the germline termini. The specimen sequenced was glioma tissue, nonneoplastic brain tissue, or PBMCs (not recorded which). This receptor was taken from a human donor with low-grade glioma or glioblastoma, undergoing nonglioma brain surgery, or in good health (not recorded which). The sequence is built from TRBV9 and TRBJ2-3; the D region possibly corresponds to TRBD2 (6 bases align). The CDR3 protein: CASSARERDTQYF. The sequenced DNA: TGTGCCAGCAGTGCTCGGGAGCGGGATACGCAGTATTTT. Extended through the reference TRBV9 and TRBJ2-3 proteins, this CDR3 yields the full variable domain: DSGVTQTPKHLITATGQRVTLRCSPRSGDLSVYWYQQSLDQGLQFLIQYYNGEERAKGNILERFSAQQFPDLHSELNLSSLELGDSALYFCASSARERDTQYFGPGTRLTVL.